This TCR beta chain was profiled in a study of blood T cell repertoires in COVID-19. For the study at large: Both acute and convalescent COVID-19 samples were obtained from the United States, Italy and Spain. The cDNA or gDNA used as material had been derived from T cells, B-cell-depleted T cells, or PBMCs.

The authors' processing: Researchers report that nucleated cell counts were estimated from reference gene primer amplification. Clones were sequenced by immunoSEQ multiplex PCR, and TCRdb holds only the in-frame ones, with some missing. V and J calls and clone size follow that table, whereas D and trimming were derived from the DNA. The table records more than 150,000 clones, about 90% of them present only once. This CDR3 spans 15 amino acids. Germline trimming cut 5 bases from V and 3 bases from J; bases unmatched to any gene: 8. Germline V gene lookup returns CDR1 SGHRS and CDR2 YFSETQ. Sample: peripheral blood. The chain joins TRBV5-1 to TRBJ2-5; 9 positions match TRBD1. The sequence derives from a man between 65 and 85 years old with active or convalescent COVID-19. The CDR3 loop is CASRGGQGFEETQYF. The CDR3 nucleotides read TGCGCCAGCAGAGGGGGACAGGGTTTCGAAGAGACCCAGTACTTC.